This T cell receptor beta chain was recovered during a study of cytotoxic CD8 clonotypes in ibrutinib-treated CLL. In the study overall: Partial responses numbered roughly 24 and complete responses 2; after a median about 6 years, about 14 stayed remitted and roughly twelve progressed.

On this clone: Its antigen is as yet unknown. Other DNA variants within this sample encode the same CDR3.

Study-wide results and caveats: In comparison with age-matched healthy donors, baseline clonality was higher and tracked circulating CD8+ T-cell counts. Clonality was higher at ibrutinib response and returned toward baseline at progression.

The protocol was immunoSEQ multiplex PCR, while the TCRdb copy is restricted to in-frame clones and leaves out a portion. The data show approximately 140,000 clones, 70% to 80% seen once. The sequence was obtained from a human donor with chronic lymphocytic leukemia. The sequencing here drew on PBMCs, taken after 12 months of ibrutinib treatment.

The CDR3 is CASSRDRSYEQYF. The CDR3 DNA sequence: TGTGCCAGCAGTCGGGACAGATCCTACGAGCAGTACTTC. The rearrangement joins TRBV6-5 to TRBJ2-7; TRBD1 matches 7 bases. Germline CDR1 reads MNHEY; CDR2 reads SVGAGI. This CDR3 has 13 residues. The V and J ends lost 5 bases and 1 base, in that order; junction bases with no gene match: 2.